Listed below are T cell receptor beta chains from one sample, sequenced in a study of blood T cell repertoires in COVID-19. Measured with immunoSEQ multiplex PCR; TCRdb has only the in-frame clones, and not every one. There are fewer than 70,000 clones in the sample; 85% to 90% occur only once, and roughly 8% lies in the top ten. The sequencing input was peripheral blood. These receptor sequences come from a man aged 50 or older with active COVID-19. CDR3s include the opening cysteine and the closing phenylalanine or tryptophan. Each record gives: CDR3 DNA, CDR3 protein, V gene, J gene, clone size, D gene, CDR3 length. A D gene is named only where the DNA matches it firmly. Size is stated for part of the rows, as once, few or many counts, or as a class when the clone is expanded.

TGTGCCAGCAGCTTGGAGGCAGGAAATAATCCTAACTATGGCTACACCTTC,CASSLEAGNNPNYGYTF,TRBV5-4,TRBJ1-2,-,-,17
TGTGCCAGCAGCTTTCTGCCTAGCGCAGAAGAGACCCAGTACTTC,CASSFLPSAEETQYF,TRBV7-2,TRBJ2-5,-,-,15
TGCGCCAGCAGAGTGGGAGTCATGTATGGCTACACCTTC,CASRVGVMYGYTF,TRBV5-1,TRBJ1-2,-,-,13
TGTGCCAGTAGTATGGTGGGACAGGGGGGGACTGAAGCTTTCTTT,CASSMVGQGGTEAFF,TRBV19,TRBJ1-1,-,TRBD1,15
TGTGCCAGCAGTTTACGCTGGACAGGGTATATCAAACAGCCCCAGCATTTT,CASSLRWTGYIKQPQHF,TRBV27,TRBJ1-5,-,TRBD1,17
TGTGCCAGCAGCTTTACCCCCCCAGGGTTCTTTGGAAACACCATATATTTT,CASSFTPPGFFGNTIYF,TRBV7-9,TRBJ1-3,-,-,17
TGTGCCAGCAGCCCCCGGGGGACTAGCGGCTACGAGCAGTACTTC,CASSPRGTSGYEQYF,TRBV9,TRBJ2-7,-,TRBD2,15
TGTGCCTGGAGGCCAGTCCCCCCGGGGAATGAGCAGTTCTTC,CAWRPVPPGNEQFF,TRBV30,TRBJ2-1,-,-,14
TGTGCCAGCAGCGTAGTTGGGACAGGGGGCACTGAAGCTTTCTTT,CASSVVGTGGTEAFF,TRBV9,TRBJ1-1,-,TRBD1,15
TGTGCCAGCAGCGTGGACAGGTACTCTGGAAACACCATATATTTT,CASSVDRYSGNTIYF,TRBV5-4,TRBJ1-3,-,TRBD1,15
TGTGCCAGCTCACCAGCAGGGGGTGAAAAACTGTTTTTT,CASSPAGGEKLFF,TRBV18,TRBJ1-4,-,TRBD1,13
TGTGCCAGCCGCCGACTAGTCCCCAGCACAGATACGCAGTATTTT,CASRRLVPSTDTQYF,TRBV2,TRBJ2-3,-,-,15
TGTGCCAGCAGCCCCACCGGCAGGCACTCTGGGGCCAACGTCCTGACTTTC,CASSPTGRHSGANVLTF,TRBV28,TRBJ2-6,-,-,17
TGTGCCAGCAGCCAAGGACAGGGGATGGGCACTGAAGCTTTCTTT,CASSQGQGMGTEAFF,TRBV11-3,TRBJ1-1,-,TRBD1,15
TGTGCCAGCAGCAGCGGGACTCAAGAGACCCAGTACTTC,CASSSGTQETQYF,TRBV9,TRBJ2-5,-,TRBD2,13
TGTGCCAGCAGTCCCCGTTTTCAACTAGCGGGCTCCTACGAGCAGTACTTC,CASSPRFQLAGSYEQYF,TRBV27,TRBJ2-7,-,TRBD2,17
TGTGCCTGGGATGGAGGGGACAGGGGTTACGAGCAGTACTTC,CAWDGGDRGYEQYF,TRBV30,TRBJ2-7,-,TRBD1,14
TGCAGCGTTGAAGACAGAGAGCAGTTCTTC,CSVEDREQFF,TRBV29-1,TRBJ2-1,-,-,10
TGCGCCAGCAGTGAACTAGCGGGGGGGAATGAGCAGTTCTTC,CASSELAGGNEQFF,TRBV10-1,TRBJ2-1,-,TRBD2,14
TGTGCCAGCAGCGTAGGGGGCAGGGAAGAGACCCAGTACTTC,CASSVGGREETQYF,TRBV9,TRBJ2-5,-,-,14
TGTGCCAGCAGGGGGACAGGGACTAATGAAAAACTGTTTTTT,CASRGTGTNEKLFF,TRBV2,TRBJ1-4,-,TRBD1,14
TGTGCCAGCAGCTCGACAGGGGAAGGCACTGAAGCTTTCTTT,CASSSTGEGTEAFF,TRBV7-3,TRBJ1-1,-,TRBD1,14
TGTGCCAGCAGTGAAAGCGGGTTTGGTGAGCAGTTCTTC,CASSESGFGEQFF,TRBV2,TRBJ2-1,-,-,13
TGTGCCAGCAGCCCCACTTTGGGCACCCTCCACTTT,CASSPTLGTLHF,TRBV11-2,TRBJ1-6,-,-,12
TGTGCCAGCAGCGTACACCCTATCACCTACAATGAGCAGTTCTTC,CASSVHPITYNEQFF,TRBV9,TRBJ2-1,-,-,15
TGTGCCAGTAGTGAGGGGCGCAGGGGAAAACTGTTTTTT,CASSEGRRGKLFF,TRBV19,TRBJ1-4,-,-,13
TGCGCCAGCAGCTTTACAGGGGAGAACACCATATATTTT,CASSFTGENTIYF,TRBV5-1,TRBJ1-3,once,TRBD1,13
TGTGCCAGCGTCAGTTTTAACAGGCAAGAGACCCAGTACTTC,CASVSFNRQETQYF,TRBV6-5,TRBJ2-5,-,-,14
TGCGCCAGCAGGTGGACAGGGGGCACAGATACGCAGTATTTT,CASRWTGGTDTQYF,TRBV5-1,TRBJ2-3,-,TRBD1,14
TGTGCCAGCAGTTTACTAGCGGGCGAGACCCAGTACTTC,CASSLLAGETQYF,TRBV12-3/TRBV12-4,TRBJ2-5,-,TRBD2,13
TGTGCCAGCAGCTCACAGGGTGGGAATGAGCAGTTCTTC,CASSSQGGNEQFF,TRBV5-4,TRBJ2-1,-,-,13
TGTGCCAGCAGCGAAATGAGGGACACTGAAGCTTTCTTT,CASSEMRDTEAFF,TRBV7-9,TRBJ1-1,-,-,13
TGCGCCAGCAATCAGGGGTTGGGCACTGAAGCTTTCTTT,CASNQGLGTEAFF,TRBV10-2,TRBJ1-1,-,-,13
TGTGCCAGCAGCGTAGGGGGAGAATCCTACGAGCAGTACTTC,CASSVGGESYEQYF,TRBV9,TRBJ2-7,-,-,14
TGTGCCAGCTACAGCCCACAAGGGGCCCGGGGGTCCCTCACTGAAGCTTTCTTT,CASYSPQGARGSLTEAFF,TRBV18,TRBJ1-1,-,-,18
TGCGCCAGCAGCAGGATACAGGGGGAGGTCACTGAAGCTTTCTTT,CASSRIQGEVTEAFF,TRBV5-1,TRBJ1-1,-,TRBD1,15
TGTGCCAGCAGAAATGACAGGGGGTACGATGGCTACACCTTC,CASRNDRGYDGYTF,TRBV27,TRBJ1-2,-,TRBD1,14
TGTGCCAGCTCCCCCGGGACAGCGGCCTATGGCTACACCTTC,CASSPGTAAYGYTF,TRBV18,TRBJ1-2,-,TRBD1,14
TGTGCCAGCAGTTTATCGAGCGGGGGGTGGGTAGATACGCAGTATTTT,CASSLSSGGWVDTQYF,TRBV27,TRBJ2-3,once,TRBD2,16
TGTGCCAGCAGCTTAAGGTCAGAGAGGTCCTACGAGCAGTACTTC,CASSLRSERSYEQYF,TRBV7-2,TRBJ2-7,-,-,15
TGTGCCAGCAGAGCTCTTACGGGAGAGCAGTACTTC,CASRALTGEQYF,TRBV12-3/TRBV12-4,TRBJ2-7,-,-,12
TGTGCCAGCAGCTTAGACCGCTACGAGCAGTACTTC,CASSLDRYEQYF,TRBV11-2,TRBJ2-7,-,-,12
TGTGCCAGCAGCTCCTTTGGGACAGGGATTGGCAATGAGCAGTTCTTC,CASSSFGTGIGNEQFF,TRBV7-3,TRBJ2-1,-,TRBD1,16
TGTGCCAGCAGCCCCACTAGCGGGGGGGCAGATACGCAGTATTTT,CASSPTSGGADTQYF,TRBV11-2,TRBJ2-3,-,TRBD2,15